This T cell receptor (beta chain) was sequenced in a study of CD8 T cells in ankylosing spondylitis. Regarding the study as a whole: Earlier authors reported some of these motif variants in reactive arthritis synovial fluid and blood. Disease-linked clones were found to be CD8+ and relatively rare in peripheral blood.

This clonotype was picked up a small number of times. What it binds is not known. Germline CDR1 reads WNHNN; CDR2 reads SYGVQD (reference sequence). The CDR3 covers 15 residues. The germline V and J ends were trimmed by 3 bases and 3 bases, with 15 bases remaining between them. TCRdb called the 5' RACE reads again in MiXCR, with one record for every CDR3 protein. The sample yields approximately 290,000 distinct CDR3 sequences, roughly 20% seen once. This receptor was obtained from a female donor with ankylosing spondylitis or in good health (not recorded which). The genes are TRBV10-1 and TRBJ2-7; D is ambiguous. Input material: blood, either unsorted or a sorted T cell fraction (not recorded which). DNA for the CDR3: TGCGCCAGCAGTGACTTAGAGATGACCCTCTACGAGCAGTACTTC. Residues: CASSDLEMTLYEQYF.